Listed below are T cell receptor beta chains from one sample, sequenced in a study of blood T cell repertoires in COVID-19. Only in-frame clones appear in the TCRdb table, and some are missing; sequencing was by immunoSEQ multiplex PCR. In the table there are around 130,000 clones, around 81% of which are singletons. The sample was peripheral blood. The receptor source for this set is a human donor in a cohort sampled during active COVID-19. CDR3s include the opening cysteine and the closing phenylalanine or tryptophan. The D gene is left open where the match is weak. Only some rows state a clone size, as once, few, many or a class for expanded clones.

TRBJ1-1 | TRBV4-1 | TRBD1 | NA | TGCGCCAGCAGCCAAGGGGACAGGGTCACTGAAGCTTTCTTT | CASSQGDRVTEAFF
TRBJ1-2 | TRBV19 | NA | NA | TGTGCCAGTAGCCTAGAAAGGAGGTCCAGGCAGCTTTATGGCTACACCTTC | CASSLERRSRQLYGYTF
TRBJ1-5 | TRBV7-9 | NA | NA | TGTGCCAGCAGCTTAGGCATAGGGGCTTTGGGGCAGCCCCAGCATTTT | CASSLGIGALGQPQHF
TRBJ2-7 | TRBV5-1 | NA | NA | TGCGCCAGCAGCCTCAGGACGGGGAGCTCCTACGAGCAGTACTTC | CASSLRTGSSYEQYF
TRBJ2-2 | TRBV7-9 | TRBD1 | NA | TGTGCCAGCAGCCCTAGGACAGGGTCGAATAAGGCCGGGGAGCTGTTTTTT | CASSPRTGSNKAGELFF
TRBJ2-5 | TRBV18 | NA | NA | TGTGCCAGCTCGGGGGGAAGCCAAGAGACCCAGTACTTC | CASSGGSQETQYF
TRBJ2-3 | TRBV7-8 | TRBD1 | NA | TGTGCCAGCAGCCGCAGGGGGGATACGCAGTATTTT | CASSRRGDTQYF
TRBJ1-1 | TRBV29-1 | NA | few | TGCAGCGGATTACAGTCCACTGAAGCTTTCTTT | CSGLQSTEAFF
TRBJ2-5 | TRBV19 | TRBD1 | NA | TGTGCCAGTAGTACCGGGACAGGGGTTGGGGAAGAGACCCAGTACTTC | CASSTGTGVGEETQYF
TRBJ2-7 | TRBV2 | NA | once | TGTGCCAGCAGCCCGGTCGGTCTCCACGAGCAGTACTTC | CASSPVGLHEQYF
TRBJ2-2 | TRBV19 | NA | NA | TGTGCCAGTAGTCTAAGACTAGGTGACACCGGGGAGCTGTTTTTT | CASSLRLGDTGELFF
TRBJ1-5 | TRBV28 | TRBD1 | NA | TGTGCCAGCACCGGAGGGACAGTCAATCAGCCCCAGCATTTT | CASTGGTVNQPQHF
TRBJ2-5 | TRBV19 | TRBD2 | few | TGTGCCAGTAGTACGGCGGGGGTGGAGACCCAGTACTTC | CASSTAGVETQYF
TRBJ1-2 | TRBV6-5 | NA | few | TGTGCCAGCAGTTACTTAGGGGCCCAGAACTATGGCTACACCTTC | CASSYLGAQNYGYTF
TRBJ2-7 | TRBV5-6 | NA | NA | TGTGCCAGCAGCCAGGCGGCAGGCAGCCAGGGATACGAGCAGTACTTC | CASSQAAGSQGYEQYF
TRBJ1-5 | TRBV18 | TRBD1 | NA | TGTGCCAGCTCACCACGGGACACAGGGGGCGACGTGCCCCAGCATTTT | CASSPRDTGGDVPQHF
TRBJ1-1 | TRBV12-5 | NA | once | TGTGCTAGTGGGCCAGGGAGGGTGAGCACTGAAGCTTTCTTT | CASGPGRVSTEAFF
TRBJ2-2 | TRBV10-1 | TRBD1 | NA | TGCGCCAGCAGTGAGCCGGGGACAGGGGTGTCCGGGGAGCTGTTTTTT | CASSEPGTGVSGELFF
TRBJ2-1 | TRBV19 | NA | NA | TGTGCCAGTAGTCCCCTGAGAGGGAGCAATGAGCAGTTCTTC | CASSPLRGSNEQFF
TRBJ2-2 | TRBV11-2 | TRBD2 | NA | TGTGCCAGCAGCTTAAGTCGGGGGGACGGAACCGGGGAGCTGTTTTTT | CASSLSRGDGTGELFF
TRBJ1-6 | TRBV7-8 | NA | NA | TGTGCCAGCAGCTTGGGCCCCACCAATTCACCCCTCCACTTT | CASSLGPTNSPLHF
TRBJ2-3 | TRBV18 | TRBD1 | NA | TGTGCCAGCTCACCACTTTTAATAGGGACAGGGTCAGATACGCAGTATTTT | CASSPLLIGTGSDTQYF
TRBJ2-3 | TRBV24-1 | NA | NA | TGTGCCACCAGTGATTTCAGGAGCACAGATACGCAGTATTTT | CATSDFRSTDTQYF
TRBJ2-1 | TRBV19 | TRBD1 | NA | TGTGCCAGTAGTATCCCAGGACAGGGCAATGAGCAGTTCTTC | CASSIPGQGNEQFF
TRBJ2-3 | TRBV6-5 | TRBD1 | NA | TGTGCCGTGGACAGGGGAATAGGAGATACGCAGTATTTT | CAVDRGIGDTQYF
TRBJ2-1 | TRBV7-6 | NA | NA | TGTGCCAGCAGCTTCACCAGGGGAAGCTCCTACAATGAGCAGTTCTTC | CASSFTRGSSYNEQFF
TRBJ1-5 | TRBV3-1/TRBV3-2 | NA | NA | TGTGCCAGCAGCCAATCTCGGGGGGCAGGACGAAATCAGCCCCAGCATTTT | CASSQSRGAGRNQPQHF
TRBJ2-1 | TRBV7-2 | TRBD2 | NA | TGTGCCAGCAGCTACACTAGCGGGGGGGCCAATGAGCAGTTCTTC | CASSYTSGGANEQFF
TRBJ2-1 | TRBV5-5 | NA | NA | TGTGCCGGCCAGCGGGACACTGGAAGGAATGAGCAGTTCTTC | CAGQRDTGRNEQFF
TRBJ2-7 | TRBV7-6 | NA | NA | TGTGCCAGCAGCTCCGGTTCCGAGCAGTACTTC | CASSSGSEQYF
TRBJ2-3 | TRBV7-2 | TRBD2 | NA | TGTGCCAGCAGCTTACGGGGGGGCACAGATACGCAGTATTTT | CASSLRGGTDTQYF
TRBJ2-5 | TRBV3-1/TRBV3-2 | NA | NA | TGTGCCAGCAGCCCTTCTACAGGGTGGGAGACCCAGTACTTC | CASSPSTGWETQYF
TRBJ2-2 | TRBV6-6 | TRBD2 | few | TGTGCCATCACCGGGACTAGAAATACCGGGGAGCTGTTTTTT | CAITGTRNTGELFF
TRBJ2-7 | TRBV18 | NA | NA | TGTGCCAGCTCACCATTCGACAGTTCCTACGAGCAGTACTTC | CASSPFDSSYEQYF
TRBJ1-1 | TRBV27 | NA | few | TGTGCCAGCAGTAGAGAGACGGGGAACACTGAAGCTTTCTTT | CASSRETGNTEAFF
TRBJ1-1 | TRBV6-5 | NA | once | TGTGCCAGCAGTTCTCTGACGGAGGTACAAGTTTTCTTT | CASSSLTEVQVFF
TRBJ1-5 | TRBV7-8 | NA | NA | TGTGCCAGCAGCTTCGGTTTTAACGGGGGAAATCAGCCCCAGCATTTT | CASSFGFNGGNQPQHF
TRBJ1-1 | TRBV12-3/TRBV12-4 | TRBD1 | NA | TGTGCCAGCAGTGGACAGGCGAACACTGAAGCTTTCTTT | CASSGQANTEAFF
TRBJ1-2 | TRBV6-6 | TRBD1 | few | TGTGCCAGCAGTTACTCGGGACAGGGGAACTATGGCTACACCTTC | CASSYSGQGNYGYTF
TRBJ1-2 | TRBV3-1/TRBV3-2 | TRBD1 | NA | TGTGCCAGCAGCCGTAGGACAGGGAAAAGCAGCTACACCTTC | CASSRRTGKSSYTF
TRBJ1-1 | TRBV10-3 | NA | NA | TGTGCCATCAGTCGGGAAGGCGGCACTGAAGCTTTCTTT | CAISREGGTEAFF
TRBJ2-6 | TRBV18 | TRBD1 | NA | TGTGCCAGCCTGAGGGGTTCCAGTGTAGCAGGGGGCACTGGGGCCAACGTCCTGACTTTC | CASLRGSSVAGGTGANVLTF
TRBJ2-2 | TRBV29-1 | TRBD1 | NA | TGCAGCGGTGGGACAGGGGGAACCGGGGAGCTGTTTTTT | CSGGTGGTGELFF
TRBJ2-2 | TRBV5-4 | NA | NA | TGTGCCAGCAGCTTGGGGGGTACAGGGACGAACACCGGGGAGCTGTTTTTT | CASSLGGTGTNTGELFF
TRBJ1-5 | TRBV19 | NA | NA | TGTGCCAGTAGTATAACGGGGGGCTGGAATCAGCCCCAGCATTTT | CASSITGGWNQPQHF
TRBJ2-5 | TRBV3-1/TRBV3-2 | NA | NA | TGTGCCAGCAGCCAAGAAGCCCCTTATGCGACCCAGTACTTC | CASSQEAPYATQYF
TRBJ1-5 | TRBV19 | NA | NA | TGTGCCAGTAGTATACTGGCTCAATTTCGGGGAGGGGTTCAGCCCCAGCATTTT | CASSILAQFRGGVQPQHF
TRBJ1-2 | TRBV7-2 | TRBD1 | NA | TGTGCCAGCAGCCGGGGACAGGAGAACTATGGCTACACCTTC | CASSRGQENYGYTF
TRBJ1-1 | TRBV2 | NA | NA | TGTGCCAGCAGACTTCAGGGGCGAGACACTGAAGCTTTCTTT | CASRLQGRDTEAFF
TRBJ2-1 | TRBV29-1 | NA | NA | TGCAGCGTTGAAGACCTCATGGGCAGTGGAAACAATGAGCAGTTCTTC | CSVEDLMGSGNNEQFF
TRBJ1-2 | TRBV6-1 | NA | NA | TGTGCCAGCAGTGAACGGTATTCTGACTATGGCTACACCTTC | CASSERYSDYGYTF
TRBJ1-5 | TRBV5-1 | NA | NA | TGCGCCAGCAGCTTGGGAGAATCAAGCAATCAGCCCCAGCATTTT | CASSLGESSNQPQHF
TRBJ2-5 | TRBV18 | TRBD1 | NA | TGTGCCAGCTCACGAGGGACAGGGTACCAAGAGACCCAGTACTTC | CASSRGTGYQETQYF
TRBJ2-3 | TRBV28 | TRBD1 | NA | TGTGCCAGCAGTTTCCGACAGGGGTCATCAGATACGCAGTATTTT | CASSFRQGSSDTQYF